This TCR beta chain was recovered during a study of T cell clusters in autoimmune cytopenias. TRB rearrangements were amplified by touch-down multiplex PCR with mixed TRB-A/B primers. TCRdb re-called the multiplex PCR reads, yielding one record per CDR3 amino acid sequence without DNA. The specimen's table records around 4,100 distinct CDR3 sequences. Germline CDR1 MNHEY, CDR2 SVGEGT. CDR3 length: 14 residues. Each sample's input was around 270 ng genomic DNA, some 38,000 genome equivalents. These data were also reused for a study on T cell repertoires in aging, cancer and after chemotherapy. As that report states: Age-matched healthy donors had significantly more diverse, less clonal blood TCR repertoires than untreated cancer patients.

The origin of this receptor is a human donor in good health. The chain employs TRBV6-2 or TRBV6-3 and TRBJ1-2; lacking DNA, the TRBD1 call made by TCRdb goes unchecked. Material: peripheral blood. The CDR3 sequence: CASRWDRVFSGYTF.